One sample yielded the 2 T cell receptor beta chains listed below, sequenced in a study of identical twins. Each CDR3 protein gets one entry after TCRdb re-called the 5' RACE reads with MiXCR. This sample has roughly 720,000 distinct CDR3 sequences; about 20% occur once, and the top ten carry under 15%. These same data were also listed under a study on T cells expressing NK-cell markers.

Sample: PBMCs. These receptors all stem from a woman aged 18-29 years in good health.

The CDR3 DNA follows: TGTGCCAGCAGCCTTTTGGGACAGGTCCACAATGAGCAGTTCTTC. Encoded protein: CASSLLGQVHNEQFF. The chain recombines TRBV3-1 with TRBJ2-1, with TRBD1 identical over 8 bases. The CDR3 extends over 15 amino acids. Germline values: CDR1 LGHDT, CDR2 YNNKEL (reference sequence). Trimming cost V 4 bases and J 5 bases; bases outside gene matches: 7.

The J gene is TRBJ2-7, the V gene TRBV5-8, with 7 nucleotides matching TRBD1. CDR3 length equals 16 residues. J was trimmed by 1 base and V by 6 bases; bases with no gene match: 13. CDR1 SGHTS and CDR2 YDEGEE come from the germline V gene. For the CDR3, the DNA is TGTGCCAGCACCCCCCAACCCACAGGGGCGTCCTACGAGCAGTACTTC. This translates into CASTPQPTGASYEQYF. Full variable domain (outside the CDR3, taken from reference TRBV5-8 and TRBJ2-7): EAGVTQSPTHLIKTRGQQATLRCSPISGHTSVYWYQQALGLGLQFLLWYDEGEERNRGNFPPRFSGRQFPNYSSELNVNALELEDSALYLCASTPQPTGASYEQYFGPGTRLTVT.